This is a list of T cell receptor beta chains from one sample in a study of CD8 T cells in Susac syndrome. TCRdb independently ran MiXCR on the immunoSEQ multiplex PCR reads; one entry per CDR3 protein. The top ten clones hold around 0.082% of a sample with roughly 200,000 distinct CDR3 sequences, approximately 95% of them seen once. Sequenced: CD4+ T cells from PBMCs. The receptors shown here come from a human donor with multiple sclerosis. Each CDR3 is given with its conserved first and last residue. D genes are given only for firm matches. Rows give clone size only sometimes, using once, few, many, or a class for an expanded clone.

D gene	V gene	clone size	J gene	CDR3 DNA	CDR3 protein
-	TRBV29-1	-	TRBJ1-1	TGCAGCGGGGGAGGGGCGAACACTGAAGCTTTCTTT	CSGGGANTEAFF
TRBD1	TRBV29-1	-	TRBJ1-4	TGCAGCGTTGAAGGAACAGGGGCCCCTGAAAAACTGTTTTTT	CSVEGTGAPEKLFF
TRBD2	TRBV7-2	-	TRBJ2-1	TGTGCCAGCAGCTTACAAGCGGGGGGTATCGATGAGCAGTTCTTC	CASSLQAGGIDEQFF
-	TRBV3-1	-	TRBJ1-2	TGTGCCAGCAGCCAGAGGAAAGAGGAGGGCTACACCTTC	CASSQRKEEGYTF
TRBD1	TRBV20-1	-	TRBJ2-5	TGCAGTGCTAAGGGGACAGCCCAAGAGACCCAGTACTTC	CSAKGTAQETQYF
TRBD1	TRBV5-6	once	TRBJ1-1	TGTGCCAGCAGCTTTGCGACAGGGGAAGCTTTCTTT	CASSFATGEAFF
-	TRBV3-1	-	TRBJ1-2	TGTGCCAGCAGCCAGGCGAGGGGGTACTATGGCTACACCTTC	CASSQARGYYGYTF
TRBD1	TRBV9	-	TRBJ2-1	TGTGCCAGCAGCGTTCTCCCGGACAGGGGGAATGAGCAGTTCTTC	CASSVLPDRGNEQFF
TRBD1	TRBV9	-	TRBJ2-6	TGTGCCAGCAGCGCATCACAGGGGGCCAACGTCTTGACTTTC	CASSASQGANVLTF
-	TRBV13	-	TRBJ2-7	TGTGCCAGCAGCTTACGGGCCCCGCCTTACGAGCAGTACTTC	CASSLRAPPYEQYF
-	TRBV3-1	-	TRBJ2-1	TGTGCCAGCAGCCTATGGGGGGCTAGGGATGAGCAGTTCTTC	CASSLWGARDEQFF
-	TRBV7-9	-	TRBJ1-5	TGTGCCAGCAGCTTAGAACAGCCAAATCAGCCCCAGCATTTT	CASSLEQPNQPQHF
-	TRBV3-1	-	TRBJ2-5	TGTGCCAGCAGCCAAGTCACAGGATCGGAGACCCAGTACTTC	CASSQVTGSETQYF
-	TRBV12-3/TRBV12-4	-	TRBJ2-3	TGTGCCAGCAGTTTCCAAGGGGCTAGCACAGATACGCAGTATTTT	CASSFQGASTDTQYF
-	TRBV14	-	TRBJ2-2	TGTGCCAGCGGACAATCCCCCGGGGAGCTGTTTTTT	CASGQSPGELFF
-	TRBV20-1	-	TRBJ2-1	TGCAGTGCTAGAGATGGGCAGTCCGCCTACAATGAGCAGTTCTTC	CSARDGQSAYNEQFF
-	TRBV2	-	TRBJ1-2	TGTGCCAGCACCCGGGTAACGTCGGGAACGGAAGGCTACACCTTC	CASTRVTSGTEGYTF
TRBD2	TRBV3-1	-	TRBJ2-1	TGTGCCAGCAGCCAGGGACTAGCGGGGGTTGGCAATGAGCAGTTCTTC	CASSQGLAGVGNEQFF
-	TRBV20-1	-	TRBJ2-4	TGCAGTGCTAGTGCGGGGATGGACATTCAGTACTTC	CSASAGMDIQYF
TRBD1	TRBV7-8	-	TRBJ2-5	TGTGCCAGCAGGAACCCGGGACAGCAAGAGACCCAGTACTTC	CASRNPGQQETQYF
TRBD1	TRBV5-6	-	TRBJ2-1	TGTGCCAGCAGGCTACAGGGGGCCAACAATGAGCAGTTCTTC	CASRLQGANNEQFF
-	TRBV9	-	TRBJ2-1	TGTGCCAGCAGCGTAGCTATGGGAAATGAGCAGTTCTTC	CASSVAMGNEQFF
-	TRBV3-1	once	TRBJ2-7	TGTGCCAGCAGCCAAGTAAGGACACTCGAAGGTGAGCAGTACTTC	CASSQVRTLEGEQYF
-	TRBV29-1	-	TRBJ1-4	TGCAGCGCGTACCGAAGTCAGGGTGAAAAACTGTTTTTT	CSAYRSQGEKLFF
TRBD1	TRBV13	-	TRBJ2-7	TGTGCCAGCGCTTATAGGGACAGGGATTACGAGCAGTACTTC	CASAYRDRDYEQYF
TRBD2	TRBV20-1	-	TRBJ2-1	TGCAGTGCTTCCTTAACTTTAGCGGGGGGGCAGTTCTTC	CSASLTLAGGQFF
-	TRBV3-1	-	TRBJ2-2	TGTGCCAGCAGCCAAGATGGAAAGGGCGGGGAGCTGTTTTTT	CASSQDGKGGELFF
TRBD1	TRBV2	-	TRBJ2-3	TGTGCCAGCAGGGACAGGGTTACAGATACGCAGTATTTT	CASRDRVTDTQYF
-	TRBV6-1	-	TRBJ1-6	TGTGCCAGCAGTGGACGGCCTGGGCCGTATAATTCACCCCTCCACTTT	CASSGRPGPYNSPLHF
-	TRBV23-1	-	TRBJ1-1	TGCGCCAGCAGTCCCAGCCGGCGGGCTTTCTTT	CASSPSRRAFF
-	TRBV24-1	-	TRBJ1-6	TGTGCCACCAGTGATCTAACCCCGACAGGTTTTACACCCCTCCACTTT	CATSDLTPTGFTPLHF
-	TRBV3-1	-	TRBJ1-5	TGTGCCAGCAGCCAAGATGCAGGGGTCCGCAATCAGCCCCAGCATTTT	CASSQDAGVRNQPQHF
-	TRBV3-1	-	TRBJ2-2	TGTGCCAGCAGCCAAGCCGGGGGGCCGGCCGGGGAGCTGTTTTTT	CASSQAGGPAGELFF
-	TRBV4-2	-	TRBJ1-2	TGTGCCAGCAGCACAGGAGTCGCGGCCTCTAACTATGGCTACACCTTC	CASSTGVAASNYGYTF
TRBD1	TRBV20-1	-	TRBJ2-6	TGCAGTGCTAGAGTCTCGGGACAGGGCGGCTCTGGGGCCAACGTCCTGACTTTC	CSARVSGQGGSGANVLTF
TRBD1	TRBV30	few	TRBJ1-2	TGTGCCTGGAGTCCGGACAGGGTATTCTATGGCTACACCTTC	CAWSPDRVFYGYTF
TRBD2	TRBV5-4	-	TRBJ2-3	TGTGCCAGCAGCTTCGGACTAGCGGGGCAGTCAGATACGCAGTATTTT	CASSFGLAGQSDTQYF
TRBD1	TRBV10-3	-	TRBJ1-6	TGTGCCAGAGTGGGACAGTTAAATTCACCCCTCCACTTT	CARVGQLNSPLHF
-	TRBV29-1	-	TRBJ2-3	TGCAGCGTGAATCGGAGAGATACGCAGTATTTT	CSVNRRDTQYF
-	TRBV15	once	TRBJ1-2	TGTGCCACCAGCAGAGATCGGGACGCGAAACTATATGGCTACACCTTC	CATSRDRDAKLYGYTF
TRBD1	TRBV2	-	TRBJ1-6	TGTGCCAGCAGTTTGGACAGGGAAGTACGTTCACCCCTCCACTTT	CASSLDREVRSPLHF
-	TRBV3-1	-	TRBJ2-3	TGTGCCAGCAGCCAAGATCCATTAGGGGCAGATACGCAGTATTTT	CASSQDPLGADTQYF
-	TRBV29-1	-	TRBJ2-3	TGCAGCCAGGTGGCACCCCAAGGGGATACGCAGTATTTT	CSQVAPQGDTQYF
TRBD1	TRBV2	-	TRBJ1-6	TGTGCCAGCAGGCCGGGACAGGGGAATTCACCCCTCCACTTT	CASRPGQGNSPLHF
-	TRBV6-5	-	TRBJ1-2	TGTGCCAGCACAAGGGGAAACTATGGCTACACCTTC	CASTRGNYGYTF
TRBD1	TRBV3-1	-	TRBJ1-1	TGTGCCAGCAGCCATCACGGACAGGGGGGGACTGAAGCTTTCTTT	CASSHHGQGGTEAFF
-	TRBV30	few	TRBJ2-5	TGTGCCTGGAGTCCGGGAGAGACCCAGTACTTC	CAWSPGETQYF
-	TRBV18	-	TRBJ2-1	TGTGCCAGCTCACCTAAGCTTTCTCGGGGATCCTACAATGAGCAGTTCTTC	CASSPKLSRGSYNEQFF
TRBD2	TRBV7-3	-	TRBJ2-1	TGTGCCAGCAGGAACCCGGGACTAGGTCGGGATGAGCAGTTCTTC	CASRNPGLGRDEQFF
TRBD1	TRBV6-1	-	TRBJ1-2	TGTGCCAGCAGTCTTACACCGGGACAGAACTATGGCTACACCTTC	CASSLTPGQNYGYTF
TRBD1	TRBV3-1	-	TRBJ1-1	TGTGCCAGCAGCCAGAGAGACAGGGGGAACACTGAAGCTTTCTTT	CASSQRDRGNTEAFF
TRBD2	TRBV20-1	-	TRBJ2-5	TGCAGTGCTACTGACCCAAGCGGGGGGGAAGAGACCCAGTACTTC	CSATDPSGGEETQYF
-	TRBV3-1	-	TRBJ1-2	TGTGCCAGCAGCCAAGATCCAGATTATGGCTACACCTTC	CASSQDPDYGYTF
-	TRBV15	-	TRBJ2-2	TGTGCCACCAGCAGAGATGCCGGCCCTTGGGGCACCGGGGAGCTGTTTTTT	CATSRDAGPWGTGELFF